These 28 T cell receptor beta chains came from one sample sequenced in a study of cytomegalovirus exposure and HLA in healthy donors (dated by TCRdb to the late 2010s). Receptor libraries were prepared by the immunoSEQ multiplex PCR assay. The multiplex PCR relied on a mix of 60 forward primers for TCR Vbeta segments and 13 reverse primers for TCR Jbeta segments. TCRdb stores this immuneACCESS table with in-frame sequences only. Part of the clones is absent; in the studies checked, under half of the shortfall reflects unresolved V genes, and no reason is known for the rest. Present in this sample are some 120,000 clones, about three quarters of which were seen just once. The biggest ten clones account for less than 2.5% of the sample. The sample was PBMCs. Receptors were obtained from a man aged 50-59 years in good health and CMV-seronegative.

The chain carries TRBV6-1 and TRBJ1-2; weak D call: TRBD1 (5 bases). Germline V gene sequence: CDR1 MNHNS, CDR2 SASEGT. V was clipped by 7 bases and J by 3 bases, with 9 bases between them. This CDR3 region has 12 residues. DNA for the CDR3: TGTGCCAGCAAAGACAGTCACTATGGCTACACCTTC. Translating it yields CASKDSHYGYTF.

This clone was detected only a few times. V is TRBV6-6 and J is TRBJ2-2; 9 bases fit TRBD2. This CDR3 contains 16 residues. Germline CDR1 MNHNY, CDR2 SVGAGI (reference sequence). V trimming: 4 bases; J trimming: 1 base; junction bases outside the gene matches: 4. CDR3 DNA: TGTGCCAGCAGTTTGCTAGCGGGGCAGAACACCGGGGAGCTGTTTTTT. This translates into CASSLLAGQNTGELFF.

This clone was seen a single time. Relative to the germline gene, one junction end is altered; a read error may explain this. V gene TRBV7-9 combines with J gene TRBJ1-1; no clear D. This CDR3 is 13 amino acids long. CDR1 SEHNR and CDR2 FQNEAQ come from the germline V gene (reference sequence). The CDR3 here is CSSSLEADTEAFF. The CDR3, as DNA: TGTTCCAGCAGCTTAGAGGCGGACACTGAAGCTTTCTTT.

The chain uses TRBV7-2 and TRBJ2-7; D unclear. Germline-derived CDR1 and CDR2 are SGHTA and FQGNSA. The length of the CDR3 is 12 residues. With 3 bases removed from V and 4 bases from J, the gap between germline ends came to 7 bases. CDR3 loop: CASSLSRYEQYF. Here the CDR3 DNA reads TGTGCCAGCAGCTTGTCGCGTTACGAGCAGTACTTC.

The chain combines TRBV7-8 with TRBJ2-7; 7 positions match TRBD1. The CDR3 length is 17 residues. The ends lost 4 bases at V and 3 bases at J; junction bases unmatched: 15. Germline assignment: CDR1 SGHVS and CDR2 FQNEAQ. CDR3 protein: CASSSGKSWTGDYEQYV. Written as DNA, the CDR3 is TGTGCCAGCAGCTCCGGGAAGAGCTGGACAGGAGACTACGAGCAGTACGTC.

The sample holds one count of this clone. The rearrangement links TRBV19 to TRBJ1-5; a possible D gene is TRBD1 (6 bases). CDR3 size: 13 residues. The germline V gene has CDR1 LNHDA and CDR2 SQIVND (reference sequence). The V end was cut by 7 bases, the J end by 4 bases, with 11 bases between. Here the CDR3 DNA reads TGTGCCAGTACTGCAAGGGGGAATCAGCCCCAGCATTTT. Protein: CASTARGNQPQHF.

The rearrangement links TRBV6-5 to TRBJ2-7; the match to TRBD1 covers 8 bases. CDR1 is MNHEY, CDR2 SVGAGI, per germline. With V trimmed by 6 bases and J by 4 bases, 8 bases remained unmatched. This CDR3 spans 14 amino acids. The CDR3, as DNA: TGTGCCAGCAGGACGACAGGGGCGATATACGAGCAGTACTTC. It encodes CASRTTGAIYEQYF.

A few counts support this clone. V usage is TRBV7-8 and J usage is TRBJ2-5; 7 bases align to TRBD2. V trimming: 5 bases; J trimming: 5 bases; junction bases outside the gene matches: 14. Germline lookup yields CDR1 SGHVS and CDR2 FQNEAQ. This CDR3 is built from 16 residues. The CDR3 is CASSPGGSWDSETQYF. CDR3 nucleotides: TGTGCCAGCAGCCCCGGGGGGTCTTGGGATTCGGAGACCCAGTACTTC.

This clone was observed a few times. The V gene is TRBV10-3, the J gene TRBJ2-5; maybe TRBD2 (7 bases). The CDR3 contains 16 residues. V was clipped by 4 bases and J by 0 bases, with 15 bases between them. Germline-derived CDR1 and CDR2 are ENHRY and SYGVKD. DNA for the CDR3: TGTGCCATCAGTGGCACTGGGGGGGCGGACCAAGAGACCCAGTACTTC. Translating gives CAISGTGGADQETQYF.

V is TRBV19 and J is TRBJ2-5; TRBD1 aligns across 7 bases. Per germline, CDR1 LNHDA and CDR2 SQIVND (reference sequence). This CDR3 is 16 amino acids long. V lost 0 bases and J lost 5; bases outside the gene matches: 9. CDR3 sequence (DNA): TGTGCCAGTAGTATAGATGGAACAGGGGCTGGGGAGACCCAGTACTTC. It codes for CASSIDGTGAGETQYF.

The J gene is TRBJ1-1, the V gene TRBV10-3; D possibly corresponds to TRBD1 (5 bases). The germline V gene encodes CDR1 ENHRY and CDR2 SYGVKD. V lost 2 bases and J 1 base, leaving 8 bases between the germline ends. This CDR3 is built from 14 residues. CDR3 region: CAISEGAENTEAFF. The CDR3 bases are TGTGCCATCAGTGAGGGGGCTGAGAACACTGAAGCTTTCTTT.

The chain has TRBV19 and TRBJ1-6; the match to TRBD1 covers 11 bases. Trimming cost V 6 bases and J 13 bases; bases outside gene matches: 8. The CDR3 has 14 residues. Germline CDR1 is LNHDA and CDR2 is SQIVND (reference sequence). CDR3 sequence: CASRLGQGARPLHF. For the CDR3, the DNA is TGTGCCAGTAGACTCGGACAGGGGGCGCGGCCCCTCCACTTT. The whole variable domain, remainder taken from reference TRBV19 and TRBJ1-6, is DGGITQSPKYLFRKEGQNVTLSCEQNLNHDAMYWYRQDPGQGLRLIYYSQIVNDFQKGDIAEGYSVSREKKESFPLTVTSAQKNPTAFYLCASRLGQGARPLHFGNGTRLTVT.

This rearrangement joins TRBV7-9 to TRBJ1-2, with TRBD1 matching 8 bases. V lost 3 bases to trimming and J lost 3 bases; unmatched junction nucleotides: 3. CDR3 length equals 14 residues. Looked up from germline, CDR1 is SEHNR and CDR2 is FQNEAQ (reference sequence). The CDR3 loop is CASSFTGGDYGYTF. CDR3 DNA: TGTGCCAGCAGCTTTACAGGGGGAGACTATGGCTACACCTTC.

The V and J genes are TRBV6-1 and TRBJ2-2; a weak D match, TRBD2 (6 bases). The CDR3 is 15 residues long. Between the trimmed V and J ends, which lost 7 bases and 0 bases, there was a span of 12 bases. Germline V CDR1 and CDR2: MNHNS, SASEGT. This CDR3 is CASTGERANTGELFF. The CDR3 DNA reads TGTGCCAGCACGGGGGAGAGGGCGAACACCGGGGAGCTGTTTTTT.

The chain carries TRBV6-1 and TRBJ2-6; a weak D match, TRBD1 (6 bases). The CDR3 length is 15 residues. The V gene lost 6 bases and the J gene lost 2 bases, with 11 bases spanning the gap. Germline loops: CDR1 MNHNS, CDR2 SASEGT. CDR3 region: CASRLQGAGANVLTF. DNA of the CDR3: TGTGCCAGCAGATTACAGGGAGCTGGGGCCAACGTCCTGACTTTC.

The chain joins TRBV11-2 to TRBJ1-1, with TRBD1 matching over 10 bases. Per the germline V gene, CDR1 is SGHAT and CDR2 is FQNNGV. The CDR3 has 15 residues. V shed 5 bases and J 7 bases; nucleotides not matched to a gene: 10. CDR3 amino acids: CASSIMGQGNSEAFF. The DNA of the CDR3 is TGTGCCAGCAGCATAATGGGACAGGGGAATAGTGAAGCTTTCTTT.

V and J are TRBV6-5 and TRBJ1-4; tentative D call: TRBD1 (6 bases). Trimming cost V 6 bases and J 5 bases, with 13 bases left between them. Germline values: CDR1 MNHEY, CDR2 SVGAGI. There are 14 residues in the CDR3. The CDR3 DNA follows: TGTGCCAGCAGGCCAGGGGTCGGGAATGAAAAACTGTTTTTT. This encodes CASRPGVGNEKLFF.

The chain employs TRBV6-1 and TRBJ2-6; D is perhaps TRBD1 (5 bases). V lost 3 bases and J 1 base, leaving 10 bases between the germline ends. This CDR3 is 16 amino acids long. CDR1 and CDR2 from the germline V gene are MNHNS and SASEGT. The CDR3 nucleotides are TGTGCCAGCAGTGATGGGGCGGATTCTGGGGCCAACGTCCTGACTTTC. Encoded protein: CASSDGADSGANVLTF.

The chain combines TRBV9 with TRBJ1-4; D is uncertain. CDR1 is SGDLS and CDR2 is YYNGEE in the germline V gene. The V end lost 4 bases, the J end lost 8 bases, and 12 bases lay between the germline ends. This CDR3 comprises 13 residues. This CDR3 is CASSPRPSEKLFF. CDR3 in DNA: TGTGCCAGCAGCCCCCGTCCCTCCGAAAAACTGTTTTTT. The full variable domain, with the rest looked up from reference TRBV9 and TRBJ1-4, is DSGVTQTPKHLITATGQRVTLRCSPRSGDLSVYWYQQSLDQGLQFLIQYYNGEERAKGNILERFSAQQFPDLHSELNLSSLELGDSALYFCASSPRPSEKLFFGSGTQLSVL.

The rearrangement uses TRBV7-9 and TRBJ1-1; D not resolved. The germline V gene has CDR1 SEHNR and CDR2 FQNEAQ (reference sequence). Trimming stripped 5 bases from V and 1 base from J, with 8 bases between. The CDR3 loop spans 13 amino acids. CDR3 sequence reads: CASSLYKNTEAFF. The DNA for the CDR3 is TGTGCCAGCAGCCTTTATAAGAACACTGAAGCTTTCTTT.

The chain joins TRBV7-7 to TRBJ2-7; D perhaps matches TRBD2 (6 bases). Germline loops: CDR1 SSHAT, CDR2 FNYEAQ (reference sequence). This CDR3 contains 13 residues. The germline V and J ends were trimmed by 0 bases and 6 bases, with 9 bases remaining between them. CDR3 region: CASSLAGDFEQYF. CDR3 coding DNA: TGTGCCAGCAGCTTAGCGGGGGACTTCGAGCAGTACTTC.

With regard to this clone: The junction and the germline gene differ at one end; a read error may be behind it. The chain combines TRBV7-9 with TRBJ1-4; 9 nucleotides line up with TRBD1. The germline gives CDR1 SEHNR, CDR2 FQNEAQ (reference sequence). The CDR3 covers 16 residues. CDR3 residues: CSSSRAGQGLSEKLFF. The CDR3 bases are TGTTCCAGCAGCCGAGCGGGACAGGGACTCTCTGAAAAACTGTTTTTT.

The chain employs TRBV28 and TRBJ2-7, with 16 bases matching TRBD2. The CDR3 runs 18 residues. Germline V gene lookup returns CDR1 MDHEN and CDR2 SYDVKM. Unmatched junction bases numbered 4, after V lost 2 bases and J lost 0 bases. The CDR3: CASSLGGTSGGGSYEQYV. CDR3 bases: TGTGCCAGCAGTTTAGGCGGGACTAGCGGGGGGGGCTCCTACGAGCAGTACGTC.

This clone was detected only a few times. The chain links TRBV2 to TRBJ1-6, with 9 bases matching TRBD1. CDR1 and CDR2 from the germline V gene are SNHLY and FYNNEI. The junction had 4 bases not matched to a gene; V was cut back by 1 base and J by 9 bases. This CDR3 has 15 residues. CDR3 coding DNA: TGTGCCAGCAGTGAAGGGGGGACAGGGATTTCACCCCTCCACTTT. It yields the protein CASSEGGTGISPLHF.

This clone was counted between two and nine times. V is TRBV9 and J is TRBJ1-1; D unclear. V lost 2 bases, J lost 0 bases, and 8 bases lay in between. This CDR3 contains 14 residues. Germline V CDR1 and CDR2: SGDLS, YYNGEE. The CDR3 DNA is TGTGCCAGCAGCGTGGAGGCAATGAACACTGAAGCTTTCTTT. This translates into CASSVEAMNTEAFF.

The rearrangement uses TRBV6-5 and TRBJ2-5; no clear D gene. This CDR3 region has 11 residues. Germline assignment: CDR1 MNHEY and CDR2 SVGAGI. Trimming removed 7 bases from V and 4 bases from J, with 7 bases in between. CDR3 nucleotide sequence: TGTGCCAGCAAGGTAGCAGAGACCCAGTACTTC. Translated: CASKVAETQYF.

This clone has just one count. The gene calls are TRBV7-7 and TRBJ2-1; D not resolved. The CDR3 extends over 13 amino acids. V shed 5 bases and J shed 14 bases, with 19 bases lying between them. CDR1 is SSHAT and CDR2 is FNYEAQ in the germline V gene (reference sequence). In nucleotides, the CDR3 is TGTGCCAGCAGCCCCCTAACTGTAGAGAGCAAGTTCTTC. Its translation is CASSPLTVESKFF.

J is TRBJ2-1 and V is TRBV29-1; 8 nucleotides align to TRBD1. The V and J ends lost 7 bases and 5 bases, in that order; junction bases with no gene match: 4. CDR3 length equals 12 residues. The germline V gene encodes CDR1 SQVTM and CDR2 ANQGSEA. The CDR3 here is CSEQTGDNEQFF. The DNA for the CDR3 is TGCAGCGAACAGACAGGGGACAATGAGCAGTTCTTC.